Sequencing of this T cell receptor (beta chain) was carried out in a study of cytomegalovirus exposure and HLA in healthy donors. The CDR3 is made up of 16 amino acids. Germline V lookup: CDR1 SGHNT, CDR2 YENEEA. Trimming cost V 2 bases and J 4 bases; bases outside gene matches: 6. TCRdb's table, derived via immunoSEQ multiplex PCR, lists solely in-frame clones and lacks some. The table includes nearly 200,000 clones, roughly 88% detected once. In regard to this clone: Its antigen is not identified.

Study outcomes and limitations: CMV antigen specificity was confirmed in vitro for three CMV-associated chains.

This chain connects TRBV11-3 to TRBJ2-2; 8 bases are a match to TRBD1. What was sequenced was PBMCs. This sequence originates from a woman between 25 and 40 years old in good health and CMV-seropositive. The CDR3 loop reads CASSLTSDRATGELFF. The CDR3 region has the DNA TGTGCCAGCAGCTTAACATCGGACAGGGCCACCGGGGAGCTGTTTTTT.